This passage covers 23 T cell receptor beta chains from one sample sequenced in a study of OX40 agonist ivuxolimab in advanced cancers. Assay used: immunoSEQ multiplex PCR; TCRdb lists only in-frame clones, some missing. The table lists around 40,000 clones, approximately 86% of them singletons. The specimen was CD4+ or CD8+ T cells sorted from blood, collected in a trial of the OX40 agonist ivuxolimab. The receptors were gathered from an adult with an advanced solid tumor such as melanoma, head and neck, liver or kidney cancer.

This clone was observed once. V is TRBV10-3 and J is TRBJ1-1; perhaps TRBD1 as D (6 bases). Germline V CDR1 and CDR2: ENHRY, SYGVKD. Trimming cost V 6 bases and J 0 bases, with 11 bases left between them. The CDR3 consists of 14 residues. The chain's CDR3 is CAISRDKMNTEAFF. The DNA of the CDR3 is TGTGCCATCAGCAGGGACAAAATGAACACTGAAGCTTTCTTT.

V and J are TRBV21-1 and TRBJ2-1; the table's D call TRBD1 went unverified against the DNA. TRBV21-1 is a pseudogene locus. The CDR3 length is 16 residues. For the CDR3, the DNA is TGTGCCAGCAGCAAAGAGAGCCAGGGGATTAACAATGAGCAGTTCTTC. Amino acid sequence: CASSKESQGINNEQFF.

The J gene is TRBJ2-1, the V gene TRBV7-8, with D unresolved. Trimming took off 4 bases at V and 0 bases at J, with 13 bases between the two ends. The CDR3 consists of 16 residues. In germline, CDR1 is SGHVS, CDR2 FQNEAQ. The CDR3 loop reads CASSSWTDSSYNEQFF. CDR3 DNA sequence: TGTGCCAGCAGCTCGTGGACGGATAGCTCCTACAATGAGCAGTTCTTC.

This sequence joins TRBV27 and TRBJ1-5; D call uncertain. Germline V gene sequence: CDR1 MNHEY, CDR2 SMNVEV (reference sequence). Trimming pared 8 bases from V and 0 bases from J, leaving 11 bases between. This CDR3 is 14 amino acids long. The CDR3 loop is CASRKSYSNQPQHF. The CDR3 nucleotides are TGTGCCAGCCGTAAGTCTTATAGCAATCAGCCCCAGCATTTT.

The chain combines TRBV5-4 with TRBJ2-1, with 9 bases fitting TRBD1. The CDR3 is made up of 15 amino acids. After removal of 7 bases from V and 5 bases from J, the junction contained 10 bases not matched to a gene. Looked up from germline, CDR1 is SGHNT and CDR2 is YYREEE (reference sequence). The CDR3 here is CASGHGTGFHNEQFF. In DNA form, the CDR3 reads TGTGCCAGCGGCCACGGGACAGGGTTCCACAATGAGCAGTTCTTC.

This sequence joins TRBV6-5 and TRBJ1-6; TRBD1 matches 11 bases. V lost 7 bases and J lost 7; bases outside the gene matches: 6. Germline lookup yields CDR1 MNHEY and CDR2 SVGAGI. The CDR3 loop spans 15 amino acids. CDR3 nucleotide sequence: TGTGCCAGCACCATTGGACAGGGGGCCAATTCACCCCTCCACTTT. It translates to CASTIGQGANSPLHF.

The chain links TRBV5-4 to TRBJ2-2; D possibly uses TRBD1 or TRBD2 (7 bases each). CDR3 length equals 14 residues. The V gene's germline CDR1 is SGHNT and CDR2 YYREEE (reference sequence). V lost 3 bases to trimming and J lost 4 bases, with 10 bases between them. CDR3 sequence: CASSWEGATGELFF. The CDR3 region has the DNA TGTGCCAGCAGCTGGGAGGGGGCCACCGGGGAGCTGTTTTTT.

The chain has TRBV28 and TRBJ1-2, with D unresolved. Trimming removed 6 bases from V and 3 bases from J, with 17 bases in between. Looked up from germline, CDR1 is MDHEN and CDR2 is SYDVKM. The CDR3 is 15 amino acids. The CDR3 loop is CASRPVQWADYGYTF. CDR3 DNA: TGTGCCAGCAGGCCAGTACAGTGGGCGGACTATGGCTACACCTTC.

The rearrangement uses TRBV7-6 and TRBJ1-5, with D tentatively TRBD1 (5 bases). Germline V gene data show CDR1 as SGHVS and CDR2 as FNYEAQ. This CDR3 has 14 amino acids. Trimming shortened V by 5 bases and J by 9 bases, and 17 bases separated the two germline ends. CDR3: CASSLGTAPRPQHF. The CDR3 DNA is TGTGCCAGCAGCCTCGGGACGGCCCCTAGGCCCCAGCATTTT.

The DNA for the CDR3 is TGTGCCAGCAGCCTACAATCTAGCGGAGCGGGGGATGAGCAGTTCTTC. This codes for CASSLQSSGAGDEQFF. The V and J genes are TRBV9 and TRBJ2-1; 8 bases are shared with TRBD2. V lost 4 bases and J lost 8; bases outside the gene matches: 14. From germline, CDR1 is SGDLS and CDR2 YYNGEE. The CDR3 runs 16 residues.

This sequence joins TRBV19 and TRBJ2-1; 8 nucleotides line up with TRBD2. V gave up 1 base and J gave up 4 bases; unmatched junction bases: 3. Germline V lookup: CDR1 LNHDA, CDR2 SQIVND (reference sequence). The CDR3 length is 15 residues. CDR3 sequence (DNA): TGTGCCAGTAGTATAGCACTAGCGGTTTACAATGAGCAGTTCTTC. It yields the protein CASSIALAVYNEQFF.

This clone was observed a single time. The V gene is TRBV6-6, the J gene TRBJ2-1, with 11 bases fitting TRBD2. Germline V gene lookup returns CDR1 MNHNY and CDR2 SVGAGI (reference sequence). The CDR3 consists of 15 residues. The V segment lost 2 bases and the J segment 7 bases; nucleotides outside the gene matches: 4. CDR3 nucleotide sequence: TGTGCCAGCAGTTACGGTAGCGGGAGGGCAAATGAGCAGTTCTTC. This codes for CASSYGSGRANEQFF.

V usage is TRBV11-2 and J usage is TRBJ2-7; D is unclear. V was trimmed by 3 bases and J by 2 bases, leaving 2 bases between them. The germline V gene encodes CDR1 SGHAT and CDR2 FQNNGV. The CDR3 sequence is 11 residues long. This chain's CDR3 is CASSLTYEQYF. The CDR3 DNA reads TGTGCCAGCAGCTTGACCTACGAGCAGTACTTC.

The chain carries TRBV27 and TRBJ1-4, with no clear D. Germline CDR1 reads MNHEY; CDR2 reads SMNVEV (reference sequence). V lost 1 base and J 3 bases, leaving 9 bases between the germline ends. CDR3 length equals 15 residues. CDR3 coding DNA: TGTGCCAGCAGTTTATTGACAAAAGCTAATGAAAAACTGTTTTTT. This sequence encodes CASSLLTKANEKLFF.

The rearrangement joins TRBV28 to TRBJ2-1, with D possibly matching TRBD1 (5 bases). The CDR3 loop spans 16 amino acids. V lost 6 bases to trimming and J lost 2 bases, with 17 bases between them. In germline, CDR1 is MDHEN, CDR2 SYDVKM. The CDR3 loop is CASSPTRQITYNEQFF. The DNA for the CDR3 is TGTGCCAGCAGCCCGACTCGACAGATAACCTACAATGAGCAGTTCTTC.

Concerning this clone: Within the sample, other DNA sequences also encode this same CDR3. As DNA, the CDR3 is TGCGCCAGCAGCCAAGGACAGGGAGCCTACGAGCAGTACTTC. Translation: CASSQGQGAYEQYF. This rearrangement joins TRBV4-1 to TRBJ2-7, with 7 bases that match TRBD1. V dropped 1 base and J dropped 2; count of bases not matched to a gene: 2. CDR1 and CDR2 from the germline V gene are MGHRA and YSYEKL. The CDR3 covers 14 residues.

The chain recombines TRBV27 with TRBJ1-1; D is unresolved. This CDR3 contains 11 residues. V dropped 7 bases and J dropped 5 bases, with 8 bases sitting between them. Germline assignment: CDR1 MNHEY and CDR2 SMNVEV (reference sequence). This chain's CDR3 is CASTLGTEAFF. The CDR3 region has the DNA TGTGCCAGCACATTAGGGACTGAAGCTTTCTTT.

This chain connects TRBV6-1 to TRBJ1-1; a possible D gene is TRBD1 (5 bases). The CDR3 runs to 12 residues. Between the trimmed V and J ends, which lost 5 bases and 4 bases, there was a span of 8 bases. Germline V gives CDR1 MNHNS, CDR2 SASEGT. CDR3: CASSFDSTEAFF. Written as DNA, the CDR3 is TGTGCCAGCAGTTTCGACAGCACTGAAGCTTTCTTT.

The count of this clone is one. This chain joins TRBV27 and TRBJ1-5; TRBD1 matches 7 bases. In germline, CDR1 is MNHEY, CDR2 SMNVEV (reference sequence). The ends lost 3 bases at V and 8 bases at J; junction bases unmatched: 4. CDR3 length: 13 amino acids. The DNA of the CDR3 is TGTGCCAGCAGTTTTTTCAGGGGGGAGCCCCAGCATTTT. This encodes CASSFFRGEPQHF.

This sequence joins TRBV5-1 and TRBJ2-7, with TRBD2 identical over 11 bases. CDR1 and CDR2 from the germline V gene are SGHRS and YFSETQ. With 4 bases clipped from V and 4 bases from J, the junction kept 10 bases outside the gene matches. The CDR3 contains 16 residues. DNA of the CDR3: TGCGCCAGCAGCCTCTCTAGCGGGGGGTCCCGTTACGAGCAGTACTTC. This gives the protein CASSLSSGGSRYEQYF.

This chain connects TRBV10-2 to TRBJ2-1; D might be TRBD1 (6 bases). The germline CDR1 and CDR2 sequences are WSHSY and SAAADI. CDR3 length equals 12 residues. V lost 6 bases to trimming and J lost 6 bases, with 9 bases between them. CDR3 bases: TGCGCCAGCAGACAGGGTGCCAATGAGCAGTTCTTC. Protein: CASRQGANEQFF.

The chain recombines TRBV11-2 with TRBJ2-7, with D possibly being TRBD1 (5 bases). Trimming took 0 bases from V and 0 from J, leaving 9 bases between them. The CDR3 covers 15 residues. CDR1 and CDR2 from the germline V gene are SGHAT and FQNNGV. The CDR3 DNA reads TGTGCCAGCAGCTTAGATCAGGGTTTCTCCTACGAGCAGTACTTC. Amino acids: CASSLDQGFSYEQYF. The variable domain in full, completed from reference TRBV11-2 and TRBJ2-7, reads EAGVAQSPRYKIIEKRQSVAFWCNPISGHATLYWYQQILGQGPKLLIQFQNNGVVDDSQLPKDRFSAERLKGVDSTLKIQPAKLEDSAVYLCASSLDQGFSYEQYFGPGTRLTVT.

This sequence joins TRBV6-5 and TRBJ2-1; the D call may be TRBD1 or TRBD2 (6 bases each). The CDR3 totals 12 residues. Trimming left V 8 bases short and J 6 bases short, with 11 bases between. Germline-derived CDR1 and CDR2 are MNHEY and SVGAGI. This CDR3 is CASGRGLNEQFF. DNA for the CDR3: TGTGCCAGCGGACGGGGGCTCAATGAGCAGTTCTTC.